One sample yielded the 29 T cell receptor beta chains listed below, sequenced in a study of cytomegalovirus exposure and HLA in healthy donors. PCR amplification relied on 60 Vbeta primers (plus 13 Jbeta primers). Clones were sequenced by immunoSEQ multiplex PCR, and TCRdb holds only the in-frame ones, with some missing. Seen in this sample are fewer than 70,000 clones; the ten most common clones hold approximately 4%. Material for sequencing was PBMCs. Receptors originate from a woman in her late teens or twenties in good health and CMV-seronegative.

The chain combines TRBV4-1 with TRBJ2-3; 7 bases align to TRBD1. Germline V gene lookup returns CDR1 MGHRA and CDR2 YSYEKL. The CDR3 sequence is 17 residues long. Trimming removed 1 base from V and 2 bases from J; junction bases left unmatched: 9. The CDR3 nucleotides are TGCGCCAGCAGCCAAGCGGTAGACAGGGATCCCACAGATACGCAGTATTTT. It is translated as CASSQAVDRDPTDTQYF.

The chain uses TRBV14 and TRBJ1-2, with TRBD1 identical over 11 bases. This CDR3 is 15 amino acids long. After removal of 4 bases from V and 7 bases from J, the junction contained 8 bases not matched to a gene. Per germline, CDR1 SGHDN and CDR2 FVKESK. CDR3 coding DNA: TGTGCCAGCAGCCCGTCCCTGGGACAGGGGGTTGGCTACACCTTC. Its protein is CASSPSLGQGVGYTF.

The chain joins TRBV29-1 to TRBJ2-3, with TRBD1 identical over 8 bases. The CDR3 runs to 16 residues. Germline V gene data show CDR1 as SQVTM and CDR2 as ANQGSEA. J lost 2 bases, V lost 7 bases, and 14 bases had no gene match. The CDR3 loop reads CSAEGITGGDTDTQYF. The CDR3 DNA reads as TGCAGCGCCGAAGGGATAACAGGGGGAGACACAGATACGCAGTATTTT.

V usage is TRBV25-1 and J usage is TRBJ2-3; 7 nucleotides agree with TRBD2. This CDR3 spans 15 amino acids. V was pared by 1 base and J by 2 bases, with 3 bases of the junction left unmatched. Germline CDR1 and CDR2: MGHDK and SYGVNS. CDR3 region: CASSESSGNTDTQYF. CDR3 DNA sequence: TGTGCCAGCAGTGAATCTAGCGGAAACACAGATACGCAGTATTTT.

J is TRBJ1-2 and V is TRBV18, with 11 positions matching TRBD1. Germline CDR1 is KGHSH and CDR2 is LQKENI. J was trimmed by 2 bases and V by 2 bases; bases with no gene match: 4. CDR3 length: 16 amino acids. The CDR3 DNA is TGTGCCAGCTCACCAAGGACAGGGGGCCGGAACTATGGCTACACCTTC. It yields the protein CASSPRTGGRNYGYTF.

The rearrangement links TRBV25-1 to TRBJ1-3; D unresolved. V was shortened by 1 base and J by 0 bases, with 7 bases between the two germline ends. CDR1 is MGHDK and CDR2 is SYGVNS in the germline V gene. The CDR3 has 15 residues. CDR3 sequence: CASSESRGSGNTIYF. DNA for the CDR3: TGTGCCAGCAGTGAATCAAGAGGCTCTGGAAACACCATATATTTT.

The gene calls are TRBV6-5 and TRBJ1-1; TRBD1 is a possible D gene (5 bases). The CDR3 is made up of 15 amino acids. V lost 6 bases to trimming and J lost 3 bases, with 17 bases between them. Germline V CDR1 and CDR2: MNHEY, SVGAGI. CDR3 DNA: TGTGCCAGCAGGTTCGGGTGGGGAGGGGACACTGAAGCTTTCTTT. Translated, it gives CASRFGWGGDTEAFF.

The CDR3 loop reads CASSRPRDNFYTF. The CDR3 DNA reads as TGCGCCAGCAGCCGGCCCCGGGACAACTTCTACACCTTC. The J gene is TRBJ1-2, the V gene TRBV4-1; possibly TRBD1 for D (6 bases). Germline CDR1 MGHRA, CDR2 YSYEKL. Trimming took 4 bases from V and 10 from J, leaving 16 bases between them. The CDR3 is 13 residues long.

V gene TRBV30 combines with J gene TRBJ2-3; TRBD2 aligns across 7 bases. Germline trimming cut 4 bases from V and 9 bases from J; bases unmatched to any gene: 10. The CDR3 is 13 residues long. Germline assignment: CDR1 GTSNPN and CDR2 SVGIG (reference sequence). CDR3 residues: CAWTSGVTGTQYF. The CDR3, as DNA: TGTGCCTGGACTAGCGGCGTCACGGGGACGCAGTATTTT.

CDR3 loop: CAGRDRDYEQYF. CDR3 sequence (DNA): TGTGCCGGCCGGGACAGGGACTACGAGCAGTACTTC. This chain connects TRBV30 to TRBJ2-7; the match to TRBD1 covers 9 bases. Per the germline V gene, CDR1 is GTSNPN and CDR2 is SVGIG (reference sequence). CDR3 length: 12 amino acids. V shed 8 bases, J shed 3 bases, and the junction held 5 bases outside the gene matches.

This sequence joins TRBV7-9 and TRBJ2-1; the match to TRBD2 covers 10 bases. The germline CDR1 and CDR2 sequences are SEHNR and FQNEAQ (reference sequence). V lost 1 base, J lost 4 bases, and 13 bases stayed unmatched. The CDR3 spans 19 residues. CDR3 protein: CASSLGAGTAGGKYNEQFF. The CDR3 DNA sequence: TGTGCCAGCAGCTTAGGAGCTGGGACAGCGGGGGGGAAATACAATGAGCAGTTCTTC.

The CDR3 is CASSQLRTSGSGFLDEQYF. DNA of the CDR3: TGCGCCAGCAGCCAACTAAGGACTAGCGGGAGTGGGTTCCTTGACGAGCAGTACTTC. This rearrangement joins TRBV4-1 to TRBJ2-7; 13 positions match TRBD2. The CDR3 has 19 amino acids. Germline V gene lookup returns CDR1 MGHRA and CDR2 YSYEKL. V shed 2 bases and J 5 bases; nucleotides not matched to a gene: 15.

The chain links TRBV6-5 to TRBJ1-5; 7 positions agree with TRBD1. The CDR3 totals 12 residues. The junction had 4 bases not matched to a gene; V was cut back by 10 bases and J by 4 bases. Germline V lookup: CDR1 MNHEY, CDR2 SVGAGI. The CDR3 DNA reads as TGTGCCACCAGACAGGGAAATCAGCCCCAGCATTTT. Protein: CATRQGNQPQHF.

CDR3 in amino acids: CASRPRGRSSGELFF. CDR3 nucleotides: TGTGCCAGCAGGCCCCGGGGTCGCTCCTCCGGGGAGCTGTTTTTT. V usage is TRBV27 and J usage is TRBJ2-2; maybe TRBD2 (5 bases). Germline V gene sequence: CDR1 MNHEY, CDR2 SMNVEV (reference sequence). This CDR3 contains 15 residues. The V end was cut by 6 bases, the J end by 6 bases, with 17 bases between.

V and J are TRBV5-1 and TRBJ2-7; the D is unclear. The CDR3 contains 15 residues. Germline V CDR1 and CDR2: SGHRS, YFSETQ. Trimming shortened V by 0 bases and J by 1 base, and 11 bases separated the two germline ends. Here the CDR3 reads CASSLAVHASYEQYF. CDR3 bases: TGCGCCAGCAGCTTGGCAGTACACGCATCCTACGAGCAGTACTTC.

In nucleotides, the CDR3 is TGTGCCAGCAGCACGAACGGGAACACTGAAGCTTTCTTT. It codes for CASSTNGNTEAFF. The chain is built from TRBV6-1 and TRBJ1-1, with unresolved D. V was trimmed by 6 bases and J by 1 base, leaving 9 bases between them. The CDR3 totals 13 residues. CDR1 is MNHNS, CDR2 SASEGT, per germline.

The J gene is TRBJ1-2, the V gene TRBV5-1; 8 nucleotides line up with TRBD1. V shed 1 base, J shed 8 bases, and the junction held 7 bases outside the gene matches. The CDR3 runs to 14 residues. Germline CDR1 reads SGHRS; CDR2 reads YFSETQ. CDR3 region: CASSLTGQEGGYTF. CDR3 DNA: TGCGCCAGCAGCTTGACGGGACAGGAGGGGGGCTACACCTTC.

DNA of the CDR3: TGCGCCAGCAGCCATCCCCAGGGGAGGGACGAGCAGTACTTC. As protein: CASSHPQGRDEQYF. The chain links TRBV4-1 to TRBJ2-7; D possibly corresponds to TRBD2 (7 bases). CDR3 length equals 14 residues. Germline loops: CDR1 MGHRA, CDR2 YSYEKL. The germline V and J ends were trimmed by 3 bases and 5 bases, with 14 bases remaining between them.

CDR3 DNA sequence: TGTGCCAGTAGTATTTCGGGACAGGGACTGGGTGAAGCTTTCTTT. Protein product: CASSISGQGLGEAFF. J is TRBJ1-1 and V is TRBV19; 9 bases line up with TRBD1. In germline, CDR1 is LNHDA, CDR2 SQIVND (reference sequence). The CDR3 loop spans 15 amino acids. V was pared by 3 bases and J by 7 bases, with 9 bases of the junction left unmatched.

This chain links TRBV30 with TRBJ1-5, with D possibly being TRBD1 (6 bases). V lost 2 bases and J 4 bases, leaving 9 bases between the germline ends. The germline V gene has CDR1 GTSNPN and CDR2 SVGIG (reference sequence). The CDR3 runs 13 residues. The CDR3 DNA follows: TGTGCCTGGAGTTTACAGGGTAATCAGCCCCAGCATTTT. It encodes CAWSLQGNQPQHF.

The chain has TRBV30 and TRBJ1-2, with unresolved D. Germline CDR1 and CDR2: GTSNPN and SVGIG (reference sequence). The CDR3 totals 13 residues. The ends were cut back, 3 bases at V and 4 bases at J, with 12 bases in the middle. The CDR3 spells CAWSGRQVYGYTF. The CDR3 DNA is TGTGCCTGGAGCGGAAGGCAGGTCTATGGCTACACCTTC.

The rearrangement links TRBV30 to TRBJ2-7; maybe TRBD2 (6 bases). CDR3 length: 16 residues. V lost 3 bases, J lost 3 bases, and 21 bases lay in between. The germline V gene encodes CDR1 GTSNPN and CDR2 SVGIG (reference sequence). CDR3 DNA: TGTGCCTGGAGGCGCGTTGGGGCGGGAATGAGCTACGAGCAGTACTTC. Translated: CAWRRVGAGMSYEQYF. Full variable domain (rest looked up from reference TRBV30 and TRBJ2-7): SQTIHQWPATLVQPVGSPLSLECTVEGTSNPNLYWYRQAAGRGLQLLFYSVGIGQISSEVPQNLSASRPQDRQFILSSKKLLLSDSGFYLCAWRRVGAGMSYEQYFGPGTRLTVT.

J is TRBJ2-1 and V is TRBV9; 8 positions match TRBD2. The V and J ends lost 4 bases and 0 bases, in that order; junction bases with no gene match: 6. Germline CDR1 reads SGDLS; CDR2 reads YYNGEE. The CDR3 has 16 amino acids. The DNA of the CDR3 is TGTGCCAGCAGCACCGGGGGGGGGAGCTCCTACAATGAGCAGTTCTTC. Translated: CASSTGGGSSYNEQFF.

The V and J genes are TRBV29-1 and TRBJ2-5; 12 bases match TRBD1. From germline, CDR1 is SQVTM and CDR2 ANQGSEA. This CDR3 has 13 residues. Losses at the gene ends were 7 bases for V and 5 bases for J; bases not matched to a gene: 5. The CDR3 reads CSAKGQGAETQYF. In DNA, the CDR3 is TGCAGCGCCAAGGGACAGGGGGCGGAGACCCAGTACTTC. Complete variable domain (other parts from reference TRBV29-1 and TRBJ2-5): SAVISQKPSRDICQRGTSLTIQCQVDSQVTMMFWYRQQPGQSLTLIATANQGSEATYESGFVIDKFPISRPNLTFSTLTVSNMSPEDSSIYLCSAKGQGAETQYFGPGTRLLVL.

The chain couples TRBV30 to TRBJ1-2; 12 bases line up with TRBD1. CDR3 length equals 16 residues. In germline, CDR1 is GTSNPN, CDR2 SVGIG (reference sequence). The trim removed 1 base at V and 3 bases at J, leaving 6 bases unmatched. The CDR3 DNA is TGTGCCTGGAGTGGGGGACAGGGGGCGTCTTACTATGGCTACACCTTC. Translated: CAWSGGQGASYYGYTF. Full variable domain (remainder filled in from reference TRBV30 and TRBJ1-2): SQTIHQWPATLVQPVGSPLSLECTVEGTSNPNLYWYRQAAGRGLQLLFYSVGIGQISSEVPQNLSASRPQDRQFILSSKKLLLSDSGFYLCAWSGGQGASYYGYTFGSGTRLTVV.

CDR3 in amino acids: CASSRTGNTEAFF. The CDR3, as DNA: TGTGCCAGCAGTCGGACAGGGAACACTGAAGCTTTCTTT. V gene TRBV28 combines with J gene TRBJ1-1; 7 bases are a match to TRBD1. The CDR3 totals 13 residues. J gave up 1 base and V 5 bases, and 1 base lay outside the gene matches. Germline loops: CDR1 MDHEN, CDR2 SYDVKM.

The rearrangement uses TRBV6-5 and TRBJ2-1; 8 nucleotides align to TRBD1. The CDR3 totals 15 residues. J lost 5 bases, V lost 8 bases, and 11 bases had no gene match. The germline V gene encodes CDR1 MNHEY and CDR2 SVGAGI. CDR3 in DNA: TGTGCCAGCGCCGCCGGACAGGGCAGCGACAATGAGCAGTTCTTC. Residues: CASAAGQGSDNEQFF.

The V gene is TRBV5-1, the J gene TRBJ2-2; possibly TRBD1 for D (7 bases). The CDR3 sequence is 16 residues long. Trimming took 4 bases from V and 5 from J, leaving 18 bases between them. The germline V gene encodes CDR1 SGHRS and CDR2 YFSETQ. The CDR3 DNA reads TGCGCCAGCAGCCCGGCAGGGGGGCCGGGAACCGGGGAGCTGTTTTTT. Its protein product is CASSPAGGPGTGELFF.

The chain uses TRBV5-4 and TRBJ2-3, with TRBD2 matching over 10 bases. The V gene end was trimmed by 1 base and the J gene end by 2 bases; junction bases not matched to a gene: 7. The CDR3 spans 17 residues. Germline V gene sequence: CDR1 SGHNT, CDR2 YYREEE (reference sequence). The CDR3 region has the DNA TGTGCCAGCAGCTTGCGTACTAGCGGGGACTCCACAGATACGCAGTATTTT. This gives the protein CASSLRTSGDSTDTQYF.